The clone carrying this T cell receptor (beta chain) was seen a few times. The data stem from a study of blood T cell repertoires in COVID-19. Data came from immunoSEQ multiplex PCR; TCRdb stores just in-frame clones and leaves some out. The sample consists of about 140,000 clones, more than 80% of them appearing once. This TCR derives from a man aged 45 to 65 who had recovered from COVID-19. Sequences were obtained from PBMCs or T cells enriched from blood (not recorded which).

CDR3 in amino acids: CASSPGQGAVFNEKLFF. CDR3 in DNA: TGCGCCAGCAGCCCGGGACAGGGGGCGGTTTTTAATGAAAAACTGTTTTTT. The chain couples TRBV5-1 to TRBJ1-4; 12 nucleotides align to TRBD1. The CDR3 length is 17 residues. Per the germline V gene, CDR1 is SGHRS and CDR2 is YFSETQ. V lost 4 bases, J lost 4 bases, and 8 bases stayed unmatched.